Reported below is one T cell receptor (beta chain). Its cognate antigen is unknown. The CDR3 runs 14 residues. Trimming took 7 bases from V and 6 from J; bases not matched to a gene: 5. Per the germline V gene, CDR1 is SNHLY and CDR2 is FYNNEI. The data belong to a study of long-term antiretroviral therapy in people with HIV. Study in general: The earliest samples came about a decade before the 2015 immediate-ART recommendation.

Study results and caveats: Neither ART adherence, viral resistance nor therapy changes were documented. Comparison with controls showed narrower CDR3 length ranges in HIV repertoires.

Investigators performed immunoSEQ version v3.0 at survey level. Clones were sequenced by immunoSEQ multiplex PCR, and TCRdb holds only the in-frame ones, with some missing. The sample comprises 19,000 or so clones, around 79% of which are singletons, and 8% rests with the top ten. V usage is TRBV2 and J usage is TRBJ1-6, with 8 bases that match TRBD1. The clonotype was recovered from a man under 40 with HIV. This specimen was unsorted PBMCs, taken at the start of antiretroviral therapy. Here the CDR3 DNA reads TGTGCCAGCATCGACGACAGGGGTAATTCACCCCTCCACTTT. It is translated as CASIDDRGNSPLHF.